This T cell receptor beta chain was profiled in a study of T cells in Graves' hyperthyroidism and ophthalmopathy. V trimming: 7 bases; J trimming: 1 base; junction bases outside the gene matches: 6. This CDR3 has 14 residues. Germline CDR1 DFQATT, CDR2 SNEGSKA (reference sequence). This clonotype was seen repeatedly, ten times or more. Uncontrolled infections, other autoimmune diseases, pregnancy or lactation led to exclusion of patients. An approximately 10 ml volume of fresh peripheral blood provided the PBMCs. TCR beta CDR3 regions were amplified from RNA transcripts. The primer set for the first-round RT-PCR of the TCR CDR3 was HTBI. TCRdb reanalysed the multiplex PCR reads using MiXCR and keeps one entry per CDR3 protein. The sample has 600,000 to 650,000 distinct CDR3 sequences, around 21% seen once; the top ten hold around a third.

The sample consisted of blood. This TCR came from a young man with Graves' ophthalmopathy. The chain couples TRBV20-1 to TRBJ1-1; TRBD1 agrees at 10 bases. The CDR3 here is CSDGTGEGNTEAFF. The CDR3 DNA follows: TGCAGTGACGGGACAGGGGAAGGGAACACTGAAGCTTTCTTT.